This T cell receptor (beta chain) was identified in a study of blood T cell repertoires in COVID-19 (TCRdb year 2020). Broadly, across the study: Samples covering the acute and convalescent phases of COVID-19 were provided by collaborators in the United States, Italy and Spain. The prospective study material was composed of cDNA or gDNA derived from T cells, B-cell-depleted T cells, or PBMCs. The dataset comprised deeply sampled blood TCRbeta repertoires from subjects exposed to, actively infected with, or recovered from COVID-19. The repertoires were made available in a free public database intended to serve as a resource for research on the immune response to SARS-CoV-2. Samples were obtained from the ongoing ImmuneRACE study (first 160 participants) and from 950 to 1,500 subjects provided by 6 global collaborators. Nearly every sample came with metadata listing a de-identified subject ID, COVID-19 status, age in years and sex. HLA class I and class II types, where available, came from metadata supplied by the sample provider rather than from assay-based typing. Here is what the overall study found, with its caveats: Clinical and demographic metadata were provided uncurated, with the amount varying by source and participant.

Whole blood was collected in K2EDTA tubes by collaborating institutions according to the institutions' own protocols. For TCRbeta analysis, collaborators shipped samples as frozen whole blood, isolated PBMCs, or DNA extracted from either of those sample types. The immunoSEQ Assay, a bias-controlled multiplex PCR, was used to amplify TCRbeta CDR3 regions from genomic DNA. Per the source publication's procedure: Nucleated cell counts per sample were estimated from amplification of reference gene primers within the assay. To quantify the absolute abundance of each unique TCRbeta CDR3 rearrangement, sequence reads were collapsed and filtered. Productive Simpson clonality was computed per sample as the square root of Simpson's diversity index over productive rearrangements. TCRdb took this table from immuneACCESS and kept in-frame rearrangements with V and J called. Such tables lack part of the clones; where checked against another copy, unresolved V genes explain under half of the gap, and the rest is unexplained. The D gene and trimming were derived from the DNA, and the V and J assignments and clone size from that table. This sample is represented by 200,000 to 250,000 clones; 85% to 90% of them were singletons. The ten largest clones take up nearly 4.5% of the sample.

A note on this clone: What antigen it recognizes has not been identified. One base away there is no much larger clone; base qualities are not given.

The sample consisted of peripheral blood. This clonotype originated in a man between 45 and 60 years old with acute or convalescent COVID-19.

The DNA reads TGTGCCAGCACCCCTGGCGGGGCTTCCTACGAGCAGTACTTC. Protein translation: CASTPGGASYEQYF. The rearranged chain carries TRBV6-2 or TRBV6-3 and TRBJ2-7; TRBD2 might be the D gene, on 6 matching bases. The germline V gene encodes CDR1 MNHEY and CDR2 SVGEGT. The CDR3, cysteine through phenylalanine, is 14 amino acids long. The DNA shown is the 42-base CDR3, in frame from base 1. V sheds 7 bases and J sheds 1 base, leaving 14 bases between their ends.